The entry that follows covers one TCR beta chain sequence. This clonotype was observed a few times. Its antigen remains undetermined. A much more abundant neighbour one base away suggests this may be a read error. Donors were 40 or so systemically healthy Caucasian individuals from Russia aged 6 to 90 years. About 10 milliliters of peripheral blood were collected from each donor into EDTA-treated Vacutainer tubes. Ficoll-Paque density-gradient centrifugation was used to isolate PBMCs, with at least 6 million per sample. Trizol reagent was used to extract total RNA from the PBMCs, yielding at least 5 micrograms per sample. The percentages of naive CD45RAhigh/CD27high T cells were determined by flow cytometry on a PBMC aliquot from every donor. Library generation was performed with 5' RACE. Sequencing took place on an Illumina HiSeq 2500. A second PCR of roughly 7 to 11 cycles was performed with a sample-barcoded 5' primer and a J-beta primer mix. A unique molecular identifier was introduced onto each TCR beta cDNA molecule by a template-switch 5' adaptor carrying 12 random nucleotides. Each sample yielded at least 3 million CDR3-containing paired-end reads. The Mint cDNA synthesis kit, primed by a TRBC-specific oligonucleotide, was used to synthesize first-strand cDNA from all RNA. Following uracil-DNA glycosylase treatment, a first 18-cycle PCR with universal primers M1SS and BC2_uni_R was performed on all cDNA. Regarding the original processing steps: Normalization of each sample was performed by random selection of 1 million high-quality reads, each carrying a distinct molecular identifier. Instead of being binned into consensus sequences, reads that shared molecular identifiers were thrown out. MiTCR, run with a Q25 quality threshold and the strictest error-elimination algorithm, handled CDR3 identification, clonotype clustering and error correction. A nonparametric unseen species model using Euler transformation provided a lower-bound estimate of total TCR beta diversity. TCRdb reran the public reads through fastp at Q25 and MiXCR, keeping productive beta chains. Each CDR3 protein gets just one entry, which takes the most common genes and DNA from the rows behind it. The V and J calls were not made by the authors but by TCRdb's processing. This sample gives around 1.5 million distinct CDR3 sequences in total; 35% to 45% of them show up just once. The top ten constitute roughly 7.9% of the sample.

The data belong to a study of blood T cells in healthy people across ages (dated by TCRdb to 2015 to 2017). Regarding the study in general: In model experiments, template switching captured roughly one uniquely barcoded TCR beta cDNA molecule for every two T cells. To track age-related changes in TCR beta repertoire diversity, the study relied on deep sequencing normalized with unique cDNA molecular identifiers. To avoid experimental bias, donors of different ages were randomly spread across the sequencing lanes. The study analyzed two additional independent replicas of 1 million unique cDNA reads from the same blood draw for two donors, one aged 18 to 29 and one aged 80 or older. The donors were divided into four age groups: young (average around 16 years), middle-aged (about 40), aged (approximately 64) and long-lived (approximately 74). Study-wide findings and limitations: Total diversity estimates from one million sequenced T cells were considered lower bounds and underestimates. Because the CMV infection status of the donors was unknown, age-related changes in expanded clonotypes may potentially have been confounded. A strong correlation was found between observed TCR beta diversity and the percentage of naive T cells measured by flow cytometry. Conclusive comparison of naive and antigen-experienced compartments was prevented by the profiling of bulk unsorted PBMCs. The long-lived group showed more naive CD4+ T cells, fewer expanded clones and increased TCR diversity than the aged group, suggesting age selection. Observed TCR beta diversity per million T cells fell roughly linearly with age, and a significant reduction was already apparent by age about 36.

The CDR3 contains 11 residues, cysteine and phenylalanine counted. The only DNA kept is the CDR3, 33 bases in frame from the first base. V lost 3 bases and J lost 5 bases; the stretch between them is 4 bases long. As encoded in the germline V gene, CDR1 is MGHDK while CDR2 is SYGVNS. The sample was blood. The chain joins TRBV25-1 to TRBJ2-5; the D gene cannot be resolved reliably. The receptor was derived from a woman younger than 30 in good health. DNA sequence: TGTGCCAGCAGTGATGGGGAGACCCAGTACTTC. This sequence encodes CASSDGETQYF.